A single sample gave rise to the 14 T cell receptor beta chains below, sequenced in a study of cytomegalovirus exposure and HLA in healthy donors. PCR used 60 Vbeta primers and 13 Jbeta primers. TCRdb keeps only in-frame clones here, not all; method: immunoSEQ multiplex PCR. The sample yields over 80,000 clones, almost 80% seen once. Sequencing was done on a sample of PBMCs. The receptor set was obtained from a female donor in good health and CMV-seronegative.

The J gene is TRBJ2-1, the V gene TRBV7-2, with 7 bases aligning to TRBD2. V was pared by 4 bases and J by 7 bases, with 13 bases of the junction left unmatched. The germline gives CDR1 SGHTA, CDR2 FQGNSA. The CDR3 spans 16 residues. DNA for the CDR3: TGTGCCAGCAGCTCAAACTTAGTGGCGGGAGATAATGAGCAGTTCTTC. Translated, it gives CASSSNLVAGDNEQFF.

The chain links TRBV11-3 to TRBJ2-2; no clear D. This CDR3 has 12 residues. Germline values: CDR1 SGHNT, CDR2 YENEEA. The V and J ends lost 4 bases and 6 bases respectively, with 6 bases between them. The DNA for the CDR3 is TGTGCCAGCAGCTCTGTTCCCGGGGAGCTGTTTTTT. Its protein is CASSSVPGELFF.

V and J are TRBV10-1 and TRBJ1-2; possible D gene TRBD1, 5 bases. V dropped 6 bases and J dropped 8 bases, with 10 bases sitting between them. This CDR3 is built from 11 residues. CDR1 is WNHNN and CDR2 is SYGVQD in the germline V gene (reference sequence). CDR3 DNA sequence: TGCGCCAGCAGCGGGGGTATCGGCTACACCTTC. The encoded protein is CASSGGIGYTF.

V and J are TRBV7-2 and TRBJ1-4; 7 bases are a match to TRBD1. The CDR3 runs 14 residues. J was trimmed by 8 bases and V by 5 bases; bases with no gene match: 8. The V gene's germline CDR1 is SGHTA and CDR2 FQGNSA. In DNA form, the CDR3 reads TGTGCCAGCAGCAAAACAGGGGATCCCGAAAAACTGTTTTTT. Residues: CASSKTGDPEKLFF.

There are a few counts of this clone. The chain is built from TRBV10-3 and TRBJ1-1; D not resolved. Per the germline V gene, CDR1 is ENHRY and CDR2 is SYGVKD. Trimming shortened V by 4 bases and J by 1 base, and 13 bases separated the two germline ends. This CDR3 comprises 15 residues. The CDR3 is CAISGDWATNTEAFF. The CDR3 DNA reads TGTGCCATCAGTGGAGATTGGGCAACGAACACTGAAGCTTTCTTT.

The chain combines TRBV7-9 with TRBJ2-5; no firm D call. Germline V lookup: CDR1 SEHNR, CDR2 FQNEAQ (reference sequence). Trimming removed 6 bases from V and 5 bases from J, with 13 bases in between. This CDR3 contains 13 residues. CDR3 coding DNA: TGTGCCAGCAGAGAGTGGGCTTGGGAGACCCAGTACTTC. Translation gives CASREWAWETQYF.

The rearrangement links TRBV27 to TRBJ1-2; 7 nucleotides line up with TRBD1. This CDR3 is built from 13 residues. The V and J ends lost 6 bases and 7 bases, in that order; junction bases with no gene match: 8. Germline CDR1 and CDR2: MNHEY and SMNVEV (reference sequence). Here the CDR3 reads CASRKTGQGGYTF. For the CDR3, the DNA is TGTGCCAGCAGAAAGACAGGGCAGGGTGGCTACACCTTC.

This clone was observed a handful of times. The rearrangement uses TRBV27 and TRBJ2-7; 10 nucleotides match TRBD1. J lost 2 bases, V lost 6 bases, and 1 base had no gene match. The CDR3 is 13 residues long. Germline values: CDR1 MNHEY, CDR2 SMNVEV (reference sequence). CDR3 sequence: CASRGTGAYEQYF. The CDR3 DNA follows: TGTGCCAGCAGAGGGACAGGGGCCTACGAGCAGTACTTC.

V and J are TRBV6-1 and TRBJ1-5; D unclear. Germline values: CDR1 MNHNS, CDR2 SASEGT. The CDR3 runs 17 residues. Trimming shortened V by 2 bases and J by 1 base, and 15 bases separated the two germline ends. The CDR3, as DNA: TGTGCCAGCAGTGAATGGGTAGCTCAAGGAAGCAATCAGCCCCAGCATTTT. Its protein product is CASSEWVAQGSNQPQHF.

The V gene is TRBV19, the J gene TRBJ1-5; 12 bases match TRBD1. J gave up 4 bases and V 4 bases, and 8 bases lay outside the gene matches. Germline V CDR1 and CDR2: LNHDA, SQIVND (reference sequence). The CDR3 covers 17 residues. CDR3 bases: TGTGCCAGTAGTAGGGGACAGGGGGCGAACCGGAATCAGCCCCAGCATTTT. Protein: CASSRGQGANRNQPQHF.

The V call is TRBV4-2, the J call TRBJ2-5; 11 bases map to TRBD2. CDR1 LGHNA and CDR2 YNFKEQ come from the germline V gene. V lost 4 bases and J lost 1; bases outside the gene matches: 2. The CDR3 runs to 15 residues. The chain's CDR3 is CASSLGTSGQETQYF. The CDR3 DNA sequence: TGTGCCAGCAGCCTGGGGACTAGCGGCCAAGAGACCCAGTACTTC.

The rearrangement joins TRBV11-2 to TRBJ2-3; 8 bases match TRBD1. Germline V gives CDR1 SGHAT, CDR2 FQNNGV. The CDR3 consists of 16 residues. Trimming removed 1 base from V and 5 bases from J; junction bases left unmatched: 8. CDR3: CASSLAATGAGDTQYF. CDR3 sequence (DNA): TGTGCCAGCAGCTTAGCCGCGACAGGGGCGGGAGATACGCAGTATTTT.

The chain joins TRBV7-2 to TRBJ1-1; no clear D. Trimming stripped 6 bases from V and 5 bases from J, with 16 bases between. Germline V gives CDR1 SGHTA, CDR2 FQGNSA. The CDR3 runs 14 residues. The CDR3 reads CASRKGVEGTEAFF. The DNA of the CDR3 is TGTGCCAGCAGGAAAGGAGTCGAGGGAACTGAAGCTTTCTTT.

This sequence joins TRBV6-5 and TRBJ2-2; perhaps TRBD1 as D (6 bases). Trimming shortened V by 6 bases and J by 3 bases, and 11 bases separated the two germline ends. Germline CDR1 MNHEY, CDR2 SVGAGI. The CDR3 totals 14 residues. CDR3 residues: CASRENRDTGELFF. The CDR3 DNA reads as TGTGCCAGCAGAGAAAACAGGGACACCGGGGAGCTGTTTTTT.